These 28 T cell receptor beta chains were sequenced from one sample in a study of shared clonotypes between healthy human individuals. CD8 cells regarded as naive lacked CD45RO, were positively chosen for CCR7, and omitted terminally differentiated effector memory CD45RA+ cells. Only in-frame clones appear in the TCRdb table, and some are missing; sequencing was by immunoSEQ multiplex PCR. The sample carries millions of clones, about 95% recorded once. The sample was naive CD8+ T cells sorted from blood. These receptors came from a young man in good health.

This chain joins TRBV28 and TRBJ1-1; D perhaps matches TRBD1 (5 bases). The germline gives CDR1 MDHEN, CDR2 SYDVKM. V lost 3 bases and J lost 0, with 11 bases in between. The CDR3 runs to 15 residues. The CDR3 DNA reads TGTGCCAGCAGTTTGCCAGGGATCATGAACACTGAAGCTTTCTTT. Its protein product is CASSLPGIMNTEAFF.

This chain uses TRBV11-2 with TRBJ2-7; D gene unclear. The CDR3 loop spans 13 amino acids. V lost 4 bases and J 0 bases, leaving 7 bases between the germline ends. Per germline, CDR1 SGHAT and CDR2 FQNNGV. The CDR3, as DNA: TGTGCCAGCAGCTCGGACCCCTCCTACGAGCAGTACTTC. As protein: CASSSDPSYEQYF.

The V gene is TRBV27, the J gene TRBJ1-5; 7 bases line up with TRBD1. Germline loops: CDR1 MNHEY, CDR2 SMNVEV (reference sequence). CDR3 length: 17 amino acids. Trimming at V came to 5 bases and at J to 1 base, leaving 11 bases not matched to a gene. The chain's CDR3 is CASSPHWTGRSNQPQHF. In DNA form, the CDR3 reads TGTGCCAGCAGTCCCCACTGGACAGGACGGAGCAATCAGCCCCAGCATTTT.

The rearrangement joins TRBV6-1 to TRBJ2-1; perhaps TRBD1 as D (6 bases). V gave up 0 bases and J gave up 3 bases, with 6 bases separating them. In germline, CDR1 is MNHNS, CDR2 SASEGT. This CDR3 comprises 14 residues. CDR3 nucleotide sequence: TGTGCCAGCAGTGAAGCGGACAGCTACAATGAGCAGTTCTTC. It codes for CASSEADSYNEQFF.

The chain combines TRBV4-1 with TRBJ2-1; 9 nucleotides agree with TRBD1. The CDR3 is made up of 16 amino acids. Germline V lookup: CDR1 MGHRA, CDR2 YSYEKL. J was trimmed by 6 bases and V by 5 bases; bases with no gene match: 11. The CDR3 sequence: CASSYAPTGGINEQFF. CDR3 DNA sequence: TGCGCCAGCAGCTATGCCCCGACAGGGGGTATCAATGAGCAGTTCTTC.

The chain uses TRBV7-9 and TRBJ2-2; D is possibly TRBD1 or TRBD2 (5 bases each). The CDR3 consists of 17 residues. Trimming cost V 5 bases and J 5 bases, with 21 bases left between them. CDR1 SEHNR and CDR2 FQNEAQ come from the germline V gene (reference sequence). This CDR3 is CASSTAGAELRTGELFF. The CDR3 DNA follows: TGTGCCAGCAGCACAGCCGGGGCCGAATTACGGACCGGGGAGCTGTTTTTT.

The chain carries TRBV10-2 and TRBJ2-7, with D perhaps matching TRBD1 or TRBD2 (6 bases each). V was shortened by 7 bases and J by 2 bases, with 9 bases between the two germline ends. CDR1 is WSHSY and CDR2 is SAAADI in the germline V gene. The CDR3 consists of 12 residues. CDR3 DNA sequence: TGCGCCAGCAAGGAGGGGGCCTACGAGCAGTACTTC. The encoded protein is CASKEGAYEQYF.

The chain employs TRBV2 and TRBJ2-7; D perhaps matches TRBD1 (5 bases). The germline gives CDR1 SNHLY, CDR2 FYNNEI. The CDR3 contains 14 residues. V lost 3 bases and J lost 6, with 15 bases in between. CDR3 nucleotide sequence: TGTGCCAGCAGTGATGCGCAGGGCCAGACCGAGCAGTACTTC. Protein: CASSDAQGQTEQYF.

The rearrangement links TRBV6-5 to TRBJ1-1, with 9 bases that match TRBD1. Germline V gives CDR1 MNHEY, CDR2 SVGAGI. CDR3 length equals 15 residues. The V gene end was trimmed by 1 base and the J gene end by 1 base; junction bases not matched to a gene: 1. CDR3 DNA sequence: TGTGCCAGCAGTTACTGGACAGGGGCGAACACTGAAGCTTTCTTT. This gives the protein CASSYWTGANTEAFF.

J is TRBJ2-3 and V is TRBV7-9, with D unresolved. The V gene lost 7 bases and the J gene lost 0 bases, with 17 bases spanning the gap. The germline V gene encodes CDR1 SEHNR and CDR2 FQNEAQ (reference sequence). The CDR3 loop spans 16 amino acids. CDR3 sequence: CASISSIRWSTDTQYF. The CDR3, as DNA: TGTGCCAGCATCAGTAGCATACGGTGGAGCACAGATACGCAGTATTTT. Variable domain in full (rest from reference TRBV7-9 and TRBJ2-3): DTGVSQNPRHKITKRGQNVTFRCDPISEHNRLYWYRQTLGQGPEFLTYFQNEAQLEKSRLLSDRFSAERPKGSFSTLEIQRTEQGDSAMYLCASISSIRWSTDTQYFGPGTRLTVL.

The chain employs TRBV9 and TRBJ2-1; D remains ambiguous. The ends were cut back, 2 bases at V and 0 bases at J, with 12 bases in the middle. Per germline, CDR1 SGDLS and CDR2 YYNGEE. The CDR3 spans 16 residues. The CDR3 loop is CASSVGGPNSYNEQFF. The CDR3 DNA reads as TGTGCCAGCAGCGTTGGCGGACCAAACTCCTACAATGAGCAGTTCTTC.

The V gene is TRBV4-1, the J gene TRBJ1-1, with a tentative D call TRBD1 (6 bases). The CDR3 extends over 12 amino acids. V lost 5 bases and J lost 8, with 12 bases in between. Germline CDR1 is MGHRA and CDR2 is YSYEKL. The CDR3: CASSSAGTEAFF. The CDR3 DNA reads as TGCGCCAGCAGCTCAGCCGGGACAGAAGCTTTCTTT.

The genes are TRBV7-9 and TRBJ1-4, with a weak D call TRBD1 (5 bases). V gave up 5 bases and J gave up 8 bases, with 15 bases separating them. Germline V gives CDR1 SEHNR, CDR2 FQNEAQ (reference sequence). CDR3 length: 14 amino acids. CDR3 nucleotide sequence: TGTGCCAGCAGCCGATGGGGCCTCGGCGAAAAACTGTTTTTT. It codes for CASSRWGLGEKLFF.

The genes are TRBV10-2 and TRBJ2-3; 10 bases are shared with TRBD1. Germline-derived CDR1 and CDR2 are WSHSY and SAAADI. The CDR3 is 13 amino acids. With 6 bases clipped from V and 6 bases from J, the junction kept 3 bases outside the gene matches. The CDR3 DNA is TGCGCCAGCAGCGGGACAGGGGTGGATACGCAGTATTTT. It yields the protein CASSGTGVDTQYF.

This rearrangement joins TRBV15 to TRBJ1-6; D remains ambiguous. The CDR3 has 14 residues. Germline lookup yields CDR1 LNHNV and CDR2 YYDKDF (reference sequence). V was pared by 1 base and J by 5 bases, with 6 bases between. CDR3 loop: CATSRVVDNSPLHF. The CDR3 DNA reads TGTGCCACCAGCAGAGTTGTGGATAATTCACCCCTCCACTTT.

A note on this clone: At one end the junction does not follow the germline gene, possibly because of a read error. The chain links TRBV30 to TRBJ1-5; D not certain. Germline CDR1 and CDR2: GTSNPN and SVGIG (reference sequence). The CDR3 extends over 13 amino acids. The CDR3 nucleotides are TGTGTCTGGAGTTCGGCCCTGGATCAGCCCCAGCATTTT. Its protein is CVWSSALDQPQHF.

The chain employs TRBV12-5 and TRBJ1-2; unclear D gene. The germline V gene has CDR1 LGHNT and CDR2 FRNRAP. V was shortened by 7 bases and J by 4 bases, with 4 bases between the two germline ends. This CDR3 region has 10 residues. This chain's CDR3 is CASAIYGYTF. The CDR3 DNA reads as TGTGCTAGTGCCATCTATGGCTACACCTTC.

As DNA, the CDR3 is TGTGCCAGCAGGGCTAGCTGGAATGAGCAGTTCTTC. This sequence encodes CASRASWNEQFF. The chain joins TRBV27 to TRBJ2-1; possibly TRBD2 for D (5 bases). Per the germline V gene, CDR1 is MNHEY and CDR2 is SMNVEV (reference sequence). The V end lost 6 bases, the J end lost 7 bases, and 10 bases lay between the germline ends. The CDR3 spans 12 residues.

The chain recombines TRBV27 with TRBJ2-7; D might be TRBD1 (6 bases). From germline, CDR1 is MNHEY and CDR2 SMNVEV (reference sequence). This CDR3 spans 16 amino acids. Trimming removed 0 bases at V and 6 bases at J, with 18 bases between. CDR3 sequence: CASSLSAGAYTFEQYF. As DNA, the CDR3 is TGTGCCAGCAGTTTATCTGCAGGGGCCTACACCTTCGAGCAGTACTTC.

This chain connects TRBV9 to TRBJ2-1, with TRBD2 matching over 11 bases. Germline-derived CDR1 and CDR2 are SGDLS and YYNGEE. CDR3 length: 15 amino acids. Trimming cost V 5 bases and J 2 bases; bases outside gene matches: 3. For the CDR3, the DNA is TGTGCCAGCAGTCTAGCGGGAGGAACCTACAATGAGCAGTTCTTC. It translates to CASSLAGGTYNEQFF.

The rearrangement links TRBV21-1 to TRBJ1-3; the DNA was not compared with TRBD1, the D call given in the table. TRBV21-1 represents a pseudogene. The CDR3 is made up of 16 amino acids. The CDR3 sequence: CASRFRTGKAGNTIYF. The CDR3 DNA reads TGTGCCAGCAGGTTTCGGACAGGGAAGGCTGGAAACACCATATATTTT.

This chain joins TRBV6-1 and TRBJ1-5; D might be TRBD1 (6 bases). V lost 4 bases to trimming and J lost 5 bases, with 24 bases between them. This CDR3 is 18 amino acids long. In germline, CDR1 is MNHNS, CDR2 SASEGT. Written as DNA, the CDR3 is TGTGCCAGCAGTGCGACCGCTTTCCTACAGGGTCGAGATCAGCCCCAGCATTTT. Its translation is CASSATAFLQGRDQPQHF.

The chain carries TRBV5-1 and TRBJ2-1, with 9 bases aligning to TRBD2. The CDR3 has 17 amino acids. Germline lookup yields CDR1 SGHRS and CDR2 YFSETQ. The junction had 8 bases not matched to a gene; V was cut back by 0 bases and J by 4 bases. The CDR3 DNA sequence: TGCGCCAGCAGCTTGGCTGGGGCGGGAGGGCCATACAATGAGCAGTTCTTC. Translation gives CASSLAGAGGPYNEQFF. Full variable domain (remainder filled in from reference TRBV5-1 and TRBJ2-1): KAGVTQTPRYLIKTRGQQVTLSCSPISGHRSVSWYQQTPGQGLQFLFEYFSETQRNKGNFPGRFSGRQFSNSRSEMNVSTLELGDSALYLCASSLAGAGGPYNEQFFGPGTRLTVL.

This clone came up once. CDR3 DNA: TGTGCCAGCAGTGCAAGACAGGGAGTCGATCAGCCCCAGCATTTT. This codes for CASSARQGVDQPQHF. J is TRBJ1-5 and V is TRBV2; 7 nucleotides align to TRBD1. Germline CDR1 SNHLY, CDR2 FYNNEI. The length of the CDR3 is 15 residues. Losses at the gene ends were 4 bases for V and 5 bases for J; bases not matched to a gene: 8.

V and J are TRBV6-1 and TRBJ2-7; TRBD2 aligns across 11 bases. V lost 6 bases, J lost 3 bases, and 7 bases stayed unmatched. In germline, CDR1 is MNHNS, CDR2 SASEGT. The CDR3 is made up of 15 amino acids. The CDR3 coding sequence is TGTGCCAGCAGCCAACTAGCGGGAGACCTCTACGAGCAGTACTTC. Protein: CASSQLAGDLYEQYF.

The rearrangement joins TRBV5-1 to TRBJ1-2; 10 positions match TRBD1. Germline assignment: CDR1 SGHRS and CDR2 YFSETQ. The CDR3 loop spans 15 amino acids. The V segment lost 4 bases and the J segment 5 bases; nucleotides outside the gene matches: 8. The DNA of the CDR3 is TGCGCCAGCAGCACCGGGACAGGGGTGGGGTATGGCTACACCTTC. Translating it yields CASSTGTGVGYGYTF.

The chain joins TRBV7-9 to TRBJ2-7; 9 positions match TRBD1. There are 16 residues in the CDR3. Germline CDR1 and CDR2: SEHNR and FQNEAQ (reference sequence). The J segment lost 3 bases and the V segment lost 4 bases, leaving 10 bases of the junction unmatched. The CDR3 DNA follows: TGTGCCAGCAGCTCTCCGCGGGACAGGGCTGTCTACGAGCAGTACTTC. It encodes CASSSPRDRAVYEQYF.

This clone has just a few counts. This sample includes further DNA sequences coding for the same CDR3. The chain joins TRBV11-2 to TRBJ2-1; D not resolved. Germline lookup yields CDR1 SGHAT and CDR2 FQNNGV. This CDR3 region has 12 residues. Trimming took off 1 base at V and 2 bases at J, with 0 bases between the two ends. The CDR3 here is CASSLAYNEQFF. Written as DNA, the CDR3 is TGTGCCAGCAGCTTAGCCTACAATGAGCAGTTCTTC.